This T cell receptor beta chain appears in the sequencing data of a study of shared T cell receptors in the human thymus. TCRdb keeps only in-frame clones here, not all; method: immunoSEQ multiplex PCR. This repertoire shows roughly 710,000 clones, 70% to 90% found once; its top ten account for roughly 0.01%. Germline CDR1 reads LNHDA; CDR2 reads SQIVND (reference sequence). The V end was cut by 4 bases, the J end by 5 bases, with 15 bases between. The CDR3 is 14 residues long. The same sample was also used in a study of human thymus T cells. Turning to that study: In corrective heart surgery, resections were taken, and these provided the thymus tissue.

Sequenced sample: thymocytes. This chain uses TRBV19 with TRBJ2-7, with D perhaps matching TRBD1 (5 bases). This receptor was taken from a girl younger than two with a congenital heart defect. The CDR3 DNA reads TGTGCCAGTAGTAAACAGACAGCCTTTAACGAGCAGTACTTC. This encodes CASSKQTAFNEQYF.